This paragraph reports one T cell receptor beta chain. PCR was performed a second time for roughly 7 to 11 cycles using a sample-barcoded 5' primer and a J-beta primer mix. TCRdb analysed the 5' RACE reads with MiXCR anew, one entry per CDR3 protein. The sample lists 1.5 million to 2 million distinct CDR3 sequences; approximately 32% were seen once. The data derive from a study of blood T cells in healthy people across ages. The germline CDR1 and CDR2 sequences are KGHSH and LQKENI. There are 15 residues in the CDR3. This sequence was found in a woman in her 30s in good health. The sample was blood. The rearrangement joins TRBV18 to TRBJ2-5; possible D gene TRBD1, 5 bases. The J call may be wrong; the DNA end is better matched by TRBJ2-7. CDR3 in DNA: TGTGCCAGCTCACCACCCGCCCAGGGTAGGTCCGAGCAGTACTTC. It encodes CASSPPAQGRSEQYF.